The 30 T cell receptor beta chains in this list originate from one sample, sequenced in a study of T cell responses to AZD1222 COVID-19 vaccine. Clones were read by immunoSEQ multiplex PCR, and TCRdb kept only the in-frame ones, dropping some. The table has about 83,000 clones, more than 80% seen once. Source: peripheral blood, taken on day 0 of AZD1222 vaccination. These receptors came from an adult in good health.

The chain carries TRBV11-2 and TRBJ2-1, with no clear D. Germline V lookup: CDR1 SGHAT, CDR2 FQNNGV. CDR3 size: 12 residues. V gave up 1 base and J gave up 8 bases, with 6 bases separating them. The CDR3 loop is CASSLVSDEQFF. Written as DNA, the CDR3 is TGTGCCAGCAGCTTAGTATCGGATGAGCAGTTCTTC.

This rearrangement joins TRBV7-8 to TRBJ2-7, with D perhaps matching TRBD1 or TRBD2 (5 bases each). Germline V gene lookup returns CDR1 SGHVS and CDR2 FQNEAQ. This CDR3 is built from 15 residues. The V end was cut by 5 bases, the J end by 2 bases, with 16 bases between. The CDR3 DNA sequence: TGTGCCAGCAGCCCCGGGGCGATATCACCCTACGAGCAGTACTTC. Amino acids: CASSPGAISPYEQYF. Together with reference TRBV7-8 and TRBJ2-7, the CDR3 gives the full variable domain: GAGVSQSPRYKVAKRGQDVALRCDPISGHVSLFWYQQALGQGPEFLTYFQNEAQLDKSGLPSDRFFAERPEGSVSTLKIQRTQQEDSAVYLCASSPGAISPYEQYFGPGTRLTVT.

The rearrangement uses TRBV28 and TRBJ1-4; D unclear. The CDR3 has 14 residues. V dropped 3 bases and J dropped 4 bases, with 9 bases sitting between them. CDR1 MDHEN and CDR2 SYDVKM come from the germline V gene. This CDR3 is CASSFRTLNEKLFF. As DNA, the CDR3 is TGTGCCAGCAGTTTCAGGACCCTTAATGAAAAACTGTTTTTT.

This clone was counted between two and nine times. The chain recombines TRBV9 with TRBJ2-7; 7 nucleotides agree with TRBD2. V was pared by 7 bases and J by 6 bases, with 13 bases of the junction left unmatched. CDR1 and CDR2 (germline): SGDLS, YYNGEE. CDR3 length: 14 amino acids. CDR3: CASRGVLFLGEQYF. In nucleotides, the CDR3 is TGTGCCAGCCGGGGGGTTCTCTTTCTAGGCGAGCAGTACTTC.

This chain joins TRBV7-6 and TRBJ2-7, with 9 bases aligning to TRBD1. J was trimmed by 6 bases and V by 3 bases; bases with no gene match: 9. CDR1 and CDR2 (germline): SGHVS, FNYEAQ. This CDR3 has 15 amino acids. The CDR3 nucleotides read TGTGCCAGCAGCTTTACCGGGACAGGGAGGGGCGAGCAGTACTTC. Its translation is CASSFTGTGRGEQYF.

The rearrangement links TRBV4-3 to TRBJ2-1, with 10 bases fitting TRBD2. The CDR3 length is 16 residues. V was pared by 0 bases and J by 12 bases, with 11 bases of the junction left unmatched. Germline loops: CDR1 LGHNA, CDR2 YSLEER. The CDR3 nucleotides are TGCGCCAGCAGCCAAGATCAGGATAGCGGGGGGCCCGGGCAGTTCTTC. It translates to CASSQDQDSGGPGQFF.

The rearrangement links TRBV28 to TRBJ1-5; a possible D gene is TRBD1 (5 bases). Per the germline V gene, CDR1 is MDHEN and CDR2 is SYDVKM. The CDR3 sequence is 15 residues long. Trimming stripped 3 bases from V and 0 bases from J, with 9 bases between. The CDR3 spells CASSFGAYSNQPQHF. The CDR3, as DNA: TGTGCCAGCAGTTTCGGGGCCTATAGCAATCAGCCCCAGCATTTT.

This clone was found once. The chain combines TRBV6-1 with TRBJ1-5; unclear D gene. Per the germline V gene, CDR1 is MNHNS and CDR2 is SASEGT. The CDR3 length is 13 residues. Trimming took 0 bases from V and 3 from J, leaving 3 bases between them. Here the CDR3 reads CASSEAPNQPQHF. The CDR3 DNA reads TGTGCCAGCAGTGAAGCTCCCAATCAGCCCCAGCATTTT.

This rearrangement joins TRBV4-1 to TRBJ2-4; D is ambiguous. Trimming cost V 2 bases and J 0 bases, with 14 bases left between them. The CDR3 covers 17 residues. Per the germline V gene, CDR1 is MGHRA and CDR2 is YSYEKL. CDR3 coding DNA: TGCGCCAGCAGCCAACCCCCACCTTGGGTAGCCAAAAACATTCAGTACTTC. Encoded protein: CASSQPPPWVAKNIQYF.

The chain recombines TRBV18 with TRBJ1-2; 7 nucleotides agree with TRBD1. This CDR3 has 15 amino acids. V lost 1 base and J lost 4; bases outside the gene matches: 6. Per the germline V gene, CDR1 is KGHSH and CDR2 is LQKENI. This chain's CDR3 is CASSPQGASGYGYTF. CDR3 DNA: TGTGCCAGCTCACCACAGGGGGCAAGCGGCTATGGCTACACCTTC. The full variable domain, its missing parts supplied by reference TRBV18 and TRBJ1-2, is NAGVMQNPRHLVRRRGQEARLRCSPMKGHSHVYWYRQLPEEGLKFMVYLQKENIIDESGMPKERFSAEFPKEGPSILRIQQVVRGDSAAYFCASSPQGASGYGYTFGSGTRLTVV.

This chain joins TRBV30 and TRBJ1-5; D gene unclear. CDR3 length equals 13 residues. Germline V gene data show CDR1 as GTSNPN and CDR2 as SVGIG (reference sequence). Trimming removed 4 bases from V and 1 base from J, with 8 bases in between. Here the CDR3 reads CAWISESNQPQHF. In nucleotides, the CDR3 is TGTGCCTGGATTTCTGAAAGCAATCAGCCCCAGCATTTT. Supplemented by reference TRBV30 and TRBJ1-5, the full variable domain reads SQTIHQWPATLVQPVGSPLSLECTVEGTSNPNLYWYRQAAGRGLQLLFYSVGIGQISSEVPQNLSASRPQDRQFILSSKKLLLSDSGFYLCAWISESNQPQHFGDGTRLSIL.

V is TRBV9 and J is TRBJ2-6, with D maybe TRBD2 (6 bases). The CDR3 is 15 amino acids. Per germline, CDR1 SGDLS and CDR2 YYNGEE. Trimming removed 4 bases from V and 4 bases from J, with 12 bases in between. DNA for the CDR3: TGTGCCAGCAGCCTCGGGAGTACCGGGGCCAACGTCCTGACTTTC. It translates to CASSLGSTGANVLTF. Full variable domain (rest looked up from reference TRBV9 and TRBJ2-6): DSGVTQTPKHLITATGQRVTLRCSPRSGDLSVYWYQQSLDQGLQFLIQYYNGEERAKGNILERFSAQQFPDLHSELNLSSLELGDSALYFCASSLGSTGANVLTFGAGSRLTVL.

Turning to this clone: At the DNA level, this CDR3 is encoded by other sequences in the same sample as well. CDR3 in amino acids: CASSSGGGNTEAFF. The CDR3 DNA follows: TGTGCCAGCAGTTCGGGCGGGGGGAACACTGAAGCTTTCTTT. V and J are TRBV28 and TRBJ1-1, with D maybe TRBD1 (5 bases). Germline loops: CDR1 MDHEN, CDR2 SYDVKM. The germline V and J ends were trimmed by 4 bases and 1 base, with 10 bases remaining between them. The CDR3 totals 14 residues.

This chain connects TRBV9 to TRBJ2-1; D is unclear. The germline V and J ends were trimmed by 0 bases and 0 bases, with 7 bases remaining between them. Per germline, CDR1 SGDLS and CDR2 YYNGEE. The CDR3 totals 15 residues. This CDR3 is CASSVDYASYNEQFF. The CDR3 DNA reads as TGTGCCAGCAGCGTAGATTATGCCTCCTACAATGAGCAGTTCTTC.

Written as DNA, the CDR3 is TGCGCCAGCAGCTTGAGGACTAACAATGAGCAGTTCTTC. The encoded protein is CASSLRTNNEQFF. The chain links TRBV5-1 to TRBJ2-1; D is possibly TRBD2 (6 bases). This CDR3 spans 13 amino acids. V was trimmed by 1 base and J by 5 bases, leaving 7 bases between them. Germline CDR1 is SGHRS and CDR2 is YFSETQ.

The V gene is TRBV19, the J gene TRBJ2-7; no definite D call. Between the trimmed V and J ends, which lost 1 base and 3 bases, there was a span of 10 bases. Germline loops: CDR1 LNHDA, CDR2 SQIVND (reference sequence). The CDR3 is 14 amino acids. The CDR3 DNA follows: TGTGCCAGTAGTATAGGCCACAGAATCTACGAGCAGTACTTC. It is translated as CASSIGHRIYEQYF.

The chain links TRBV30 to TRBJ2-5; D is undetermined. In germline, CDR1 is GTSNPN, CDR2 SVGIG (reference sequence). V lost 3 bases, J lost 6 bases, and 5 bases lay in between. The CDR3 is 10 residues long. Here the CDR3 DNA reads TGTGCCTGGAGGGCTAAGACCCAGTACTTC. It encodes CAWRAKTQYF.

The genes are TRBV6-5 and TRBJ1-5; D is uncertain. The length of the CDR3 is 13 residues. Germline values: CDR1 MNHEY, CDR2 SVGAGI. V gave up 5 bases and J gave up 7 bases, with 12 bases separating them. CDR3 bases: TGTGCCAGCAGTAACGAGCCCAGGCAGCCCCAGCATTTT. Protein product: CASSNEPRQPQHF.

CDR3 residues: CASSYSQETQYF. The CDR3 DNA reads TGTGCCAGCAGTTACTCTCAAGAGACCCAGTACTTC. The gene calls are TRBV6-6 and TRBJ2-5; unclear D gene. CDR3 length: 12 amino acids. Germline CDR1 MNHNY, CDR2 SVGAGI (reference sequence). Between the trimmed V and J ends, which lost 0 bases and 2 bases, there was a span of 1 base.

The chain has TRBV28 and TRBJ1-6; D ambiguous. Germline values: CDR1 MDHEN, CDR2 SYDVKM. Trimming removed 5 bases at V and 7 bases at J, with 15 bases between. The CDR3 contains 15 residues. CDR3 bases: TGTGCCAGCAGTATCCCGACAAGTCTCAATTCACCCCTCCACTTT. It translates to CASSIPTSLNSPLHF.

The genes are TRBV5-1 and TRBJ1-4; weak D call: TRBD1 (5 bases). The CDR3 has 17 residues. The V end lost 4 bases, the J end lost 8 bases, and 24 bases lay between the germline ends. Germline CDR1 reads SGHRS; CDR2 reads YFSETQ. Written as DNA, the CDR3 is TGCGCCAGCAGCCCGGGCCACAGGCAGTACGGTCAGGAAAAACTGTTTTTT. Translating it yields CASSPGHRQYGQEKLFF.

The J gene is TRBJ2-7, the V gene TRBV7-9; D is uncertain. The CDR3 is 13 residues long. Trimming shortened V by 6 bases and J by 11 bases, and 20 bases separated the two germline ends. The germline V gene has CDR1 SEHNR and CDR2 FQNEAQ (reference sequence). The CDR3 here is CASSSRADRYEYF. In DNA, the CDR3 is TGTGCCAGCAGTTCCCGGGCCGATAGATACGAGTACTTC.

This sequence joins TRBV7-8 and TRBJ2-7, with D tentatively TRBD2 (6 bases). Germline V gene data show CDR1 as SGHVS and CDR2 as FQNEAQ. The CDR3 spans 18 residues. The V and J ends lost 2 bases and 0 bases respectively, with 20 bases between them. This CDR3 reads CASSLLGVTRASSYEQYF. The CDR3 coding sequence is TGTGCCAGCAGCTTATTGGGGGTGACTAGGGCGAGCTCCTACGAGCAGTACTTC.

The rearrangement links TRBV2 to TRBJ2-2; TRBD1 matches at 8 bases. CDR1 and CDR2 from the germline V gene are SNHLY and FYNNEI. This CDR3 comprises 15 residues. V trimming: 3 bases; J trimming: 4 bases; junction bases outside the gene matches: 4. CDR3 residues: CASSEITGGTGELFF. DNA for the CDR3: TGTGCCAGCAGTGAGATTACAGGGGGCACCGGGGAGCTGTTTTTT.

The chain recombines TRBV5-1 with TRBJ2-1; TRBD2 matches 7 bases. The CDR3 totals 17 residues. The germline gives CDR1 SGHRS, CDR2 YFSETQ. The V and J ends lost 0 bases and 5 bases, in that order; junction bases with no gene match: 11. CDR3: CASSLACLGGSHNEQFF. The CDR3 nucleotides read TGCGCCAGCAGCTTGGCTTGTTTGGGGGGGTCCCACAATGAGCAGTTCTTC.

V gene TRBV7-3 combines with J gene TRBJ2-1; no clear D gene. Per germline, CDR1 SGHTA and CDR2 FQGTGA. Deletions cut 1 base from V and 12 bases from J, with 13 bases between. This CDR3 has 13 amino acids. The CDR3 DNA follows: TGTGCCAGCAGCTTAAACCCCCCTCTGGGGCAGTTCTTC. Translation: CASSLNPPLGQFF.

The chain employs TRBV27 and TRBJ1-5; the D is unclear. Deletions cut 5 bases from V and 1 base from J, with 9 bases between. In germline, CDR1 is MNHEY, CDR2 SMNVEV (reference sequence). This CDR3 is built from 14 residues. CDR3 bases: TGTGCCAGCAGTCCTCTAGGAAGCAATCAGCCCCAGCATTTT. Translating it yields CASSPLGSNQPQHF.

This chain's CDR3 is CATSDRDSGNTEAFF. The CDR3 DNA sequence: TGTGCCACCAGTGATCGGGACAGTGGGAACACTGAAGCTTTCTTT. This chain links TRBV24-1 with TRBJ1-1; TRBD1 aligns across 7 bases. Germline loops: CDR1 KGHDR, CDR2 SFDVKD. This CDR3 region has 15 residues. V trimming: 3 bases; J trimming: 1 base; junction bases outside the gene matches: 4.

The chain links TRBV11-2 to TRBJ2-7, with a weak D call TRBD1 (5 bases). Per the germline V gene, CDR1 is SGHAT and CDR2 is FQNNGV. This CDR3 has 13 residues. The germline V and J ends were trimmed by 2 bases and 10 bases, with 15 bases remaining between them. The CDR3 loop is CASSLLAGIEQYF. The DNA for the CDR3 is TGTGCCAGCAGCTTACTGGCAGGGATCGAACAGTACTTC.

CDR3 residues: CASSKALGTASYNEQFF. The CDR3 bases are TGTGCCAGCAGCAAAGCCCTCGGGACTGCATCCTACAATGAGCAGTTCTTC. V and J are TRBV21-1 and TRBJ2-1; the D call TRBD2 from the table was never checked on the DNA. TRBV21-1 is listed as a pseudogene. The CDR3 loop spans 17 amino acids.